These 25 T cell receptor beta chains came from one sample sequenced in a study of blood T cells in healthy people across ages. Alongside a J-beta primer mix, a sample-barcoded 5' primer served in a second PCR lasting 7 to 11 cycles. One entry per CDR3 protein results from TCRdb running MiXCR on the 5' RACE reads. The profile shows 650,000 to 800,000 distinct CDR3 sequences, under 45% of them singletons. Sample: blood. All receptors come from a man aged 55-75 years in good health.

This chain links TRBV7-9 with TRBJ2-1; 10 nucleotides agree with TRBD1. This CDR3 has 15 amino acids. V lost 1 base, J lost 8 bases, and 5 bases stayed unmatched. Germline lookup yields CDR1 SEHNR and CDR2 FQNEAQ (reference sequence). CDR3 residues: CASSLGKGQGYEQFF. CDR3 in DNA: TGTGCCAGCAGCTTAGGAAAGGGACAGGGGTATGAGCAGTTCTTC.

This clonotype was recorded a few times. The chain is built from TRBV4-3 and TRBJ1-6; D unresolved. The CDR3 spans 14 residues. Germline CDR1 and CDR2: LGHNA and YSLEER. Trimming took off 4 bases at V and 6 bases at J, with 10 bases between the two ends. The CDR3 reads CASSPQKGNSPLHF. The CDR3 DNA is TGCGCCAGCAGCCCCCAAAAGGGTAATTCACCCCTCCACTTT.

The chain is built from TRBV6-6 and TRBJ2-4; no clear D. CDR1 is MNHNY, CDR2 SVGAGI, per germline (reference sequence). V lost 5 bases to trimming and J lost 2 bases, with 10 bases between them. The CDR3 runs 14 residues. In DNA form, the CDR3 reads TGTGCCAGCAGTCCCTCGCGAACCAAAAACATTCAGTACTTC. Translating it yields CASSPSRTKNIQYF.

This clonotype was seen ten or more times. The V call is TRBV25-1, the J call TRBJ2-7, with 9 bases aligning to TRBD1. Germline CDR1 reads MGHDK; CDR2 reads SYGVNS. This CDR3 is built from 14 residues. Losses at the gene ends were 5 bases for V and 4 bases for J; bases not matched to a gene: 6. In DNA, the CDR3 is TGTGCCAGCAGTCTAGGGACAGGGCGGTACGAGCAGTACTTC. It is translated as CASSLGTGRYEQYF.

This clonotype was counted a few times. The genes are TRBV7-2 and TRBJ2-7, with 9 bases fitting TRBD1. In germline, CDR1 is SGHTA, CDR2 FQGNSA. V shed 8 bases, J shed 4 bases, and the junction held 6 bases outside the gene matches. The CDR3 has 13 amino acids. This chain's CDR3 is CASGSDRGYEQYF. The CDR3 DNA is TGTGCCAGCGGGAGCGACAGGGGGTACGAGCAGTACTTC.

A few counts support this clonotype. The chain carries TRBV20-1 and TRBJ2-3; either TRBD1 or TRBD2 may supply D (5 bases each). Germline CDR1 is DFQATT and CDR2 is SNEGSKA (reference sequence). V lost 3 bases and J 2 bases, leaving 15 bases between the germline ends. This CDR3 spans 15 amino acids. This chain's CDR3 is CSARRGRGDTDTQYF. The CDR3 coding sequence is TGCAGTGCTAGGCGCGGGCGAGGGGACACAGATACGCAGTATTTT.

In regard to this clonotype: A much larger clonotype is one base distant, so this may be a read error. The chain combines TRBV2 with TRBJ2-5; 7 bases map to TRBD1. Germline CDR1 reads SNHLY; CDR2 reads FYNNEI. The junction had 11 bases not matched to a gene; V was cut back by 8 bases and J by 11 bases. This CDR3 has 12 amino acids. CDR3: CASGSGGNEQYF. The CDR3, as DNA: TGTGCCAGCGGATCAGGGGGAAATGAGCAGTACTTC.

The CDR3 sequence is CASSLGRKNTEAFF. The CDR3 nucleotides are TGTGCCAGCAGCTTAGGGCGAAAGAACACTGAAGCTTTCTTT. The chain recombines TRBV7-2 with TRBJ1-1; D remains ambiguous. This CDR3 has 14 residues. Per the germline V gene, CDR1 is SGHTA and CDR2 is FQGNSA. V was cut by 1 base and J by 1 base, with 7 bases left in between.

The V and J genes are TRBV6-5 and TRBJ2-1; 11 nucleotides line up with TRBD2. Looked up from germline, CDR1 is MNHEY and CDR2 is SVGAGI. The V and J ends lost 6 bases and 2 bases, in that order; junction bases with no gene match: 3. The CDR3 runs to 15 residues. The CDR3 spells CASRRLAGTYNEQFF. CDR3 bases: TGTGCCAGCAGGCGACTAGCGGGAACCTACAATGAGCAGTTCTTC.

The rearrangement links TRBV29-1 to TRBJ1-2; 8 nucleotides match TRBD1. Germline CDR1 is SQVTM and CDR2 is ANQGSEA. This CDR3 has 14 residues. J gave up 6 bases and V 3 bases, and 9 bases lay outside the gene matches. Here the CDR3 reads CSVDTMDRVHGYTF. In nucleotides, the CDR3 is TGCAGCGTTGACACAATGGACAGGGTCCATGGCTACACCTTC.

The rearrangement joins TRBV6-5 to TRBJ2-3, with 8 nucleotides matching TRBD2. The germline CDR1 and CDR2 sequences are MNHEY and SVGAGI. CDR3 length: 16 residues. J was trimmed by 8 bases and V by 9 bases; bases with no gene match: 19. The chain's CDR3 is CASSLTGTRGTGTQYF. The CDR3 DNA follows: TGTGCCAGTTCCTTAACCGGGACTAGGGGTACCGGTACGCAGTATTTT.

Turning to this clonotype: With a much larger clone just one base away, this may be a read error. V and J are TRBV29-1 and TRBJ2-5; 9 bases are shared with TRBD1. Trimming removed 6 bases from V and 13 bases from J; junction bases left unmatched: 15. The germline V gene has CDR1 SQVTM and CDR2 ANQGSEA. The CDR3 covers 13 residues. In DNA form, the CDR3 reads TGCAGCGTCGCCAGAGGACAGGGGAACGAGCGGTACTTC. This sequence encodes CSVARGQGNERYF.

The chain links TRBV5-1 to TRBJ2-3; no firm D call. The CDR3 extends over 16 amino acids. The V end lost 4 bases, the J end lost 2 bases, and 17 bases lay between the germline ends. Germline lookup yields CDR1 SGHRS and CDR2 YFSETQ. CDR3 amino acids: CASSRTPDGDTDTQYF. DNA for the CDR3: TGCGCCAGCAGCCGGACGCCCGATGGAGACACAGATACGCAGTATTTT.

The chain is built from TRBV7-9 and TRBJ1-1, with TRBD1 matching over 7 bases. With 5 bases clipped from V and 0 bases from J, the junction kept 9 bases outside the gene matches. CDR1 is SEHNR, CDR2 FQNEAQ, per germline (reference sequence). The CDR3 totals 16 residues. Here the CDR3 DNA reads TGTGCCAGCAGCCCCCACCTAGGACAGGTGAACACTGAAGCTTTCTTT. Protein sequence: CASSPHLGQVNTEAFF.

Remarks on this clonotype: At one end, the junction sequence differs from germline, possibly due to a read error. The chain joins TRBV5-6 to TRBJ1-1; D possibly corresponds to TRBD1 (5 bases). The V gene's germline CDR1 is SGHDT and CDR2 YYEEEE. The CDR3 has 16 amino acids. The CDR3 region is CASSLVAGVMNTEAFF. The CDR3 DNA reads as TGTGCCAGCAGCTTGGTTGCGGGGGTGATGAACACCGAAGCTTTCTTT.

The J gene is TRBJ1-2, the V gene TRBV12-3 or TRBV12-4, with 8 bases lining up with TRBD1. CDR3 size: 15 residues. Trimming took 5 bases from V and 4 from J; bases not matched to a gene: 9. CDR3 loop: CASSKGQDDGYGYTF. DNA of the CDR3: TGTGCCAGCAGTAAGGGACAGGATGACGGCTATGGCTACACCTTC.

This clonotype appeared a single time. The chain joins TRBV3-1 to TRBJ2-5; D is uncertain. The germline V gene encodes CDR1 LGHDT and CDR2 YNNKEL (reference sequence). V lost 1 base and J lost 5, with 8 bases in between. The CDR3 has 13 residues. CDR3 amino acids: CASSQVWKETQYF. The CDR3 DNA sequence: TGTGCCAGCAGCCAAGTCTGGAAGGAGACCCAGTACTTC.

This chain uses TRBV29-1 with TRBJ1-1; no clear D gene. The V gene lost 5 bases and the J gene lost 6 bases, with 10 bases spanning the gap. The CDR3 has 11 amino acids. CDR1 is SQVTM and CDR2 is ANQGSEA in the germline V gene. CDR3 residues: CSVKQWPEAFF. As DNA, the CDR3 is TGCAGCGTTAAACAGTGGCCTGAAGCTTTCTTT. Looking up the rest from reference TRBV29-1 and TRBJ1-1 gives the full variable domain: SAVISQKPSRDICQRGTSLTIQCQVDSQVTMMFWYRQQPGQSLTLIATANQGSEATYESGFVIDKFPISRPNLTFSTLTVSNMSPEDSSIYLCSVKQWPEAFFGQGTRLTVV.

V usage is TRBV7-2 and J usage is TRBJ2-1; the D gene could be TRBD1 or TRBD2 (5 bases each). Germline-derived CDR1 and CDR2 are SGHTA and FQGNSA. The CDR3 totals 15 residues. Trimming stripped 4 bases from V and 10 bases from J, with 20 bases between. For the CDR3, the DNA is TGTGCCAGCAGCTCCCTCGTTGGCGGGTGGGGGGAGCAGTTCTTC. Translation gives CASSSLVGGWGEQFF.

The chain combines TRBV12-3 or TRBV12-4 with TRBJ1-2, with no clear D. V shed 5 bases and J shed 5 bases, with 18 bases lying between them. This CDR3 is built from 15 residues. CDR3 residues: CASSPRVTRAYGYTF. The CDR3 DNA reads TGTGCCAGCAGTCCGCGAGTGACACGGGCATATGGCTACACCTTC.

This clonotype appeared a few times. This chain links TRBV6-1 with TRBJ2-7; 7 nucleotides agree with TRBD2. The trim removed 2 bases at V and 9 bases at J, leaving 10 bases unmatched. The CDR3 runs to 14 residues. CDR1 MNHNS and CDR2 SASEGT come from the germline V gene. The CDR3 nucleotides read TGTGCCAGCAGTGAATCCAGCGGGGCCGCCAGGCAGTACTTC. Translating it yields CASSESSGAARQYF.

The CDR3, as DNA: TGTGCCAGCACCCTTGGGACCACCGGGGAGCTGTTTTTT. This translates into CASTLGTTGELFF. The J gene is TRBJ2-2, the V gene TRBV7-2, with D perhaps TRBD1 or TRBD2 (5 bases each). Trimming removed 7 bases at V and 4 bases at J, with 10 bases between. Germline loops: CDR1 SGHTA, CDR2 FQGNSA. The CDR3 contains 13 residues.

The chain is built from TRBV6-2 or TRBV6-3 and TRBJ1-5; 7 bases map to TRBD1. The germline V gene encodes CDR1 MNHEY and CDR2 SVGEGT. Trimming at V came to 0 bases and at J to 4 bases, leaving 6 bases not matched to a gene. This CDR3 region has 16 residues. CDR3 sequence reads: CASSYSRQGDNQPQHF. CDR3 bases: TGTGCCAGCAGTTACTCCCGACAGGGTGATAATCAGCCCCAGCATTTT.

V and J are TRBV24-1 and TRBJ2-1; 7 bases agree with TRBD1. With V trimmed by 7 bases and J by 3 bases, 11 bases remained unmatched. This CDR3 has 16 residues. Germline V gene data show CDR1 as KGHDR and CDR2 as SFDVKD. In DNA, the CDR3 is TGTGCCACCAGCCCTGTACCGGGACAGAGCTACAATGAGCAGTTCTTC. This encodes CATSPVPGQSYNEQFF.

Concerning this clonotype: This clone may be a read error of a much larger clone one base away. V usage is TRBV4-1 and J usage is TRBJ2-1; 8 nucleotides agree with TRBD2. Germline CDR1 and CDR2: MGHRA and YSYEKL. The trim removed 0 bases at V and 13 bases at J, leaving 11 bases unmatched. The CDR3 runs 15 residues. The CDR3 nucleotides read TGCGCCAGCAGCCAAGACCGCGGGGGGCAAGAGACCCAGTTCTTC. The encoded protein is CASSQDRGGQETQFF.